This TCR beta chain is from a study of regulatory T cells in long-lasting Graves disease. Study-wide background: Persistent cases were those of Graves' disease that involved over 5 years of antithyroid drugs with positive TSH receptor antibodies.

Study conclusions and caveats: Analyses excluded thyroid tissue, covering peripheral blood alone. Favoring TRBV28, TRBJ1-2 and TRBJ2-5 was a feature seen in persistent disease.

HTBI primers from iRepertoire and Arm-PCR of CDR3 regions yielded the TCR beta libraries. Each CDR3 protein gets one entry after TCRdb re-called the multiplex PCR reads with MiXCR. The top ten hold about a quarter of the sample, which has approximately 400,000 distinct CDR3 sequences, roughly a quarter seen once. In regard to this clonotype: What it binds is unknown.

Between the trimmed V and J ends, which lost 5 bases and 3 bases, there was a span of 16 bases. Germline CDR1 MNHEY, CDR2 SVGEGT. This CDR3 is built from 15 residues. Described time point: persistent/refractory GD, antithyroid drugs over 5 years with positive TRAb. PBMCs were the source of the RNA used for TCR sequencing. Investigators report Graves' disease was diagnosed under American Thyroid Association guidelines. The sequencing here drew on peripheral blood mononuclear cells (PBMCs), taken when the disease was refractory, from a patient treated with antithyroid drugs. This TCR derives from a female donor with Graves disease. The chain carries TRBV6-2 or TRBV6-3 and TRBJ1-2, with no clear D. The CDR3 loop is CASSNGVGRDYGYTF. The CDR3 nucleotides read TGTGCCAGCAGTAACGGAGTTGGGAGAGACTATGGCTACACCTTC.